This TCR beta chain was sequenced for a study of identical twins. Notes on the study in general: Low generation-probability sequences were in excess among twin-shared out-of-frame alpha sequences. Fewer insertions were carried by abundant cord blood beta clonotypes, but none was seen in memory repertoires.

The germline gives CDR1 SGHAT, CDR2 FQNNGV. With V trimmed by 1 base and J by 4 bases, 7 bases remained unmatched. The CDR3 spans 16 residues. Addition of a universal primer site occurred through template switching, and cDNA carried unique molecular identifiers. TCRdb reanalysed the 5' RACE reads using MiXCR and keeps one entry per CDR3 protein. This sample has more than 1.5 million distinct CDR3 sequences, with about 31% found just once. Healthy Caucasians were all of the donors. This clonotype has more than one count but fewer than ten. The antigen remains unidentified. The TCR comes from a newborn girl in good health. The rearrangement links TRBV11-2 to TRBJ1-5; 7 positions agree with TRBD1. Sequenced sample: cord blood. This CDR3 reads CASSLGRGQRNQPQHF. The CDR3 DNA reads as TGTGCCAGCAGCTTAGGCCGGGGACAGCGAAATCAGCCCCAGCATTTT. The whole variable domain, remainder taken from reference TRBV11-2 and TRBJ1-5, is EAGVAQSPRYKIIEKRQSVAFWCNPISGHATLYWYQQILGQGPKLLIQFQNNGVVDDSQLPKDRFSAERLKGVDSTLKIQPAKLEDSAVYLCASSLGRGQRNQPQHFGDGTRLSIL.